What follows are 21 T cell receptor beta chains derived from one specimen sequenced in a study of shared clonotypes between healthy human individuals. Assay used: immunoSEQ multiplex PCR; TCRdb lists only in-frame clones, some missing. The data contain about 2.1 million clones, more than 85% of them singletons. CD8 cells regarded as naive lacked CD45RO, were positively chosen for CCR7, and omitted terminally differentiated effector memory CD45RA+ cells. The sequenced sample was naive CD8+ T cells from PBMCs. These receptors all come from a man in his late teens or twenties in good health. Some clones in this sample may be carry-over from other donors' samples.

This rearrangement joins TRBV25-1 to TRBJ1-2, with 7 nucleotides matching TRBD1. This CDR3 has 11 residues. Germline lookup yields CDR1 MGHDK and CDR2 SYGVNS. V lost 7 bases to trimming and J lost 6 bases; unmatched junction nucleotides: 2. The CDR3 DNA follows: TGTGCCAGCAAGACAGGGAATGGCTACACCTTC. This translates into CASKTGNGYTF.

This clone was detected only once. This chain uses TRBV19 with TRBJ1-2; 7 positions agree with TRBD1. The CDR3 is 17 amino acids. CDR1 is LNHDA and CDR2 is SQIVND in the germline V gene (reference sequence). With V trimmed by 4 bases and J by 4 bases, 15 bases remained unmatched. CDR3 DNA: TGTGCCAGTAGTACACAACTTCTCGGACAGGACGGCTATGGCTACACCTTC. This codes for CASSTQLLGQDGYGYTF.

The rearrangement joins TRBV6-5 to TRBJ2-5, with no clear D. The ends were cut back, 0 bases at V and 3 bases at J, with 8 bases in the middle. The germline V gene encodes CDR1 MNHEY and CDR2 SVGAGI. CDR3 size: 14 residues. CDR3 residues: CASSYSRLEETQYF. CDR3 nucleotide sequence: TGTGCCAGCAGTTACTCCCGACTCGAAGAGACCCAGTACTTC.

CDR3 residues: CAIMPQRQENYISTYEQYF. The CDR3 DNA sequence: TGTGCCATCATGCCCCAAAGACAGGAAAACTACATCTCAACCTACGAGCAGTACTTC. The chain joins TRBV27 to TRBJ2-7; the D gene is possibly TRBD1 (6 bases). V lost 10 bases and J lost 2, with 33 bases in between. The CDR3 sequence is 19 residues long. Per germline, CDR1 MNHEY and CDR2 SMNVEV (reference sequence).

The V gene is TRBV7-9, the J gene TRBJ2-7, with D possibly called TRBD1 or TRBD2 (5 bases each). Germline CDR1 and CDR2: SEHNR and FQNEAQ (reference sequence). This CDR3 is 15 amino acids long. The V and J ends lost 5 bases and 2 bases respectively, with 16 bases between them. Here the CDR3 reads CASSPNGASTYEQYF. Written as DNA, the CDR3 is TGTGCCAGCAGCCCGAACGGGGCCTCGACCTACGAGCAGTACTTC.

The gene calls are TRBV7-3 and TRBJ2-7; 8 bases are a match to TRBD1. This CDR3 contains 19 residues. From germline, CDR1 is SGHTA and CDR2 FQGTGA. V dropped 11 bases and J dropped 3; count of bases not matched to a gene: 27. For the CDR3, the DNA is TGTGCCGGCCGTCGACCAGACTACAAAAACAGGGGGAGAGTCTACGAGCAGTACTTC. This codes for CAGRRPDYKNRGRVYEQYF.

The chain employs TRBV13 and TRBJ1-2; D not certain. The CDR3 length is 13 residues. Between the trimmed V and J ends, which lost 0 bases and 6 bases, there was a span of 8 bases. The germline V gene encodes CDR1 PRHDT and CDR2 FYEKMQ (reference sequence). This CDR3 is CASSLGQVDGYTF. As DNA, the CDR3 is TGTGCCAGCAGCTTAGGCCAGGTCGATGGCTACACCTTC.

The V gene is TRBV13, the J gene TRBJ1-1; 7 bases map to TRBD1. V was clipped by 4 bases and J by 10 bases; unmatched bases: 12. The germline gives CDR1 PRHDT, CDR2 FYEKMQ (reference sequence). The CDR3 loop spans 14 amino acids. The CDR3 spells CASSSLDRKGAAFF. As DNA, the CDR3 is TGTGCCAGCAGCTCGTTGGACAGGAAAGGAGCAGCTTTCTTT. Using reference TRBV13 and TRBJ1-1 for the parts outside the CDR3, the full variable domain is AAGVIQSPRHLIKEKRETATLKCYPIPRHDTVYWYQQGPGQDPQFLISFYEKMQSDKGSIPDRFSAQQFSDYHSELNMSSLELGDSALYFCASSSLDRKGAAFFGQGTRLTVV.

V is TRBV13 and J is TRBJ2-3; TRBD2 matches at 8 bases. The J segment lost 8 bases and the V segment lost 5 bases, leaving 9 bases of the junction unmatched. The CDR3 totals 14 residues. Germline V gene sequence: CDR1 PRHDT, CDR2 FYEKMQ (reference sequence). Here the CDR3 DNA reads TGTGCCAGCAGCGAAACTAGCGGACCTGTTACGCAGTATTTT. Translated: CASSETSGPVTQYF.

A single count supports this clone. The same CDR3 is also encoded by other DNA sequences in this sample. The chain employs TRBV19 and TRBJ2-7, with 7 bases identical to TRBD2. The germline CDR1 and CDR2 sequences are LNHDA and SQIVND (reference sequence). After removal of 1 base from V and 2 bases from J, the junction contained 5 bases not matched to a gene. There are 15 residues in the CDR3. CDR3 amino acids: CASSIGTAGAYEQYF. CDR3 sequence (DNA): TGTGCCAGTAGTATAGGGACGGCGGGAGCCTACGAGCAGTACTTC.

The chain has TRBV9 and TRBJ1-2, with 8 positions matching TRBD1. CDR3 length: 16 residues. V lost 5 bases, J lost 3 bases, and 12 bases stayed unmatched. The germline CDR1 and CDR2 sequences are SGDLS and YYNGEE. CDR3 in amino acids: CASRIHQTGDDYGYTF. CDR3 sequence (DNA): TGTGCCAGCAGAATTCATCAGACAGGGGATGACTATGGCTACACCTTC.

The chain joins TRBV19 to TRBJ2-1; 10 bases line up with TRBD1. From germline, CDR1 is LNHDA and CDR2 SQIVND (reference sequence). Trimming cost V 3 bases and J 8 bases; bases outside gene matches: 7. The CDR3 sequence is 15 residues long. The DNA of the CDR3 is TGTGCCAGTAGTATCCGGGACAGGGGTTTCGATGAGCAGTTCTTC. It translates to CASSIRDRGFDEQFF.

V and J are TRBV7-9 and TRBJ2-5; D remains unclear. The CDR3 is 12 amino acids. The germline V and J ends were trimmed by 8 bases and 5 bases, with 12 bases remaining between them. Germline V gene data show CDR1 as SEHNR and CDR2 as FQNEAQ (reference sequence). The CDR3 sequence: CASVDTLETQYF. The CDR3 DNA follows: TGTGCCAGCGTCGACACTCTGGAGACCCAGTACTTC. The whole variable domain, remainder taken from reference TRBV7-9 and TRBJ2-5, is DTGVSQNPRHKITKRGQNVTFRCDPISEHNRLYWYRQTLGQGPEFLTYFQNEAQLEKSRLLSDRFSAERPKGSFSTLEIQRTEQGDSAMYLCASVDTLETQYFGPGTRLLVL.

The chain uses TRBV7-9 and TRBJ2-7; D call uncertain. CDR1 is SEHNR, CDR2 FQNEAQ, per germline (reference sequence). The CDR3 contains 15 residues. V was pared by 8 bases and J by 0 bases, with 17 bases between. CDR3 sequence (DNA): TGTGCCAGCTCTTCTCTTGTGGTAAGCTCCTACGAGCAGTACTTC. It is translated as CASSSLVVSSYEQYF. The variable domain in full, with the rest retrieved from reference TRBV7-9 and TRBJ2-7, is DTGVSQNPRHKITKRGQNVTFRCDPISEHNRLYWYRQTLGQGPEFLTYFQNEAQLEKSRLLSDRFSAERPKGSFSTLEIQRTEQGDSAMYLCASSSLVVSSYEQYFGPGTRLTVT.

The gene calls are TRBV19 and TRBJ2-2; D perhaps matches TRBD2 (5 bases). Trimming removed 6 bases at V and 0 bases at J, with 17 bases between. Germline V CDR1 and CDR2: LNHDA, SQIVND (reference sequence). The CDR3 sequence is 17 residues long. The chain's CDR3 is CASRARSGEPNTGELFF. Here the CDR3 DNA reads TGTGCCAGTAGGGCCCGATCCGGGGAACCGAACACCGGGGAGCTGTTTTTT.

The chain is built from TRBV9 and TRBJ1-2; D gene ambiguous. Germline assignment: CDR1 SGDLS and CDR2 YYNGEE. The CDR3 contains 16 residues. V was shortened by 2 bases and J by 7 bases, with 21 bases between the two germline ends. For the CDR3, the DNA is TGTGCCAGCAGCGTTGGGAGCGGGCCTCCATCGGGTGGCTACACCTTC. Its translation is CASSVGSGPPSGGYTF.

The chain is built from TRBV30 and TRBJ2-5; D unclear. The CDR3 contains 13 residues. Germline lookup yields CDR1 GTSNPN and CDR2 SVGIG (reference sequence). The ends were cut back, 0 bases at V and 7 bases at J, with 12 bases in the middle. The DNA for the CDR3 is TGTGCCTGGAGTGTCCATAATATTTGGACCCAGTACTTC. Its protein product is CAWSVHNIWTQYF.

The DNA of the CDR3 is TGTGCCAGCAGTTCCCGCCTAGCGGGAGGATGGATGGCAGATACGCAGTATTTT. It codes for CASSSRLAGGWMADTQYF. J is TRBJ2-3 and V is TRBV28, with 11 bases that match TRBD2. The J segment lost 4 bases and the V segment lost 4 bases, leaving 13 bases of the junction unmatched. The CDR3 is 18 amino acids. Germline lookup yields CDR1 MDHEN and CDR2 SYDVKM.

This CDR3 reads CASCRSDTQYF. The DNA for the CDR3 is TGTGCCAGCTGTAGGTCAGATACGCAGTATTTT. This chain connects TRBV2 to TRBJ2-3, with D unclear. The ends were cut back, 8 bases at V and 4 bases at J, with 7 bases in the middle. The V gene's germline CDR1 is SNHLY and CDR2 FYNNEI. The CDR3 length is 11 residues.

The genes are TRBV7-9 and TRBJ2-1; D is ambiguous. The CDR3 loop spans 13 amino acids. Trimming shortened V by 3 bases and J by 4 bases, and 7 bases separated the two germline ends. The V gene's germline CDR1 is SEHNR and CDR2 FQNEAQ (reference sequence). Here the CDR3 reads CASSFGQYNEQFF. Here the CDR3 DNA reads TGTGCCAGCAGCTTTGGGCAGTACAATGAGCAGTTCTTC. The full variable domain, rest sourced from reference TRBV7-9 and TRBJ2-1, is DTGVSQNPRHKITKRGQNVTFRCDPISEHNRLYWYRQTLGQGPEFLTYFQNEAQLEKSRLLSDRFSAERPKGSFSTLEIQRTEQGDSAMYLCASSFGQYNEQFFGPGTRLTVL.

This rearrangement joins TRBV7-3 to TRBJ2-2; 8 bases are a match to TRBD2. CDR3 length: 19 amino acids. V gave up 4 bases and J gave up 5 bases; unmatched junction bases: 18. The V gene's germline CDR1 is SGHTA and CDR2 FQGTGA. In DNA, the CDR3 is TGTGCCAGCAGCTCCTTTTCTCGGGAGGGCCCGGGGAGTACCGGGGAGCTGTTTTTT. This encodes CASSSFSREGPGSTGELFF. The variable domain in full, with the rest retrieved from reference TRBV7-3 and TRBJ2-2, is GAGVSQTPSNKVTEKGKYVELRCDPISGHTALYWYRQSLGQGPEFLIYFQGTGAADDSGLPNDRFFAVRPEGSVSTLKIQRTERGDSAVYLCASSSFSREGPGSTGELFFGEGSRLTVL.